This is a list of T cell receptor beta chains from one sample in a study of patients and donors after allogeneic stem cell transplantation. TCRdb passed the RT-PCR reads through MiXCR, listing each CDR3 protein once. The table has around 160,000 distinct CDR3 sequences, roughly 31% seen once; the top ten hold about 3%. Sample: blood, either unsorted or a sorted T cell fraction (not recorded which). The source of these receptors is a human donor who was either an allogeneic HSCT recipient or a stem cell or donor lymphocyte infusion donor (not recorded which). It is not recorded whose cells these are; they may come from a transplant donor. Each CDR3 is given with its conserved first and last residue. The order of the fields is CDR3 DNA, CDR3 protein, J gene, clone size, D gene, V gene. A D gene is named only where the DNA matches it firmly. Some rows mark clone size as missing; the rest say once, few, many or name a class of expanded clone.

TGTGCCAGCAGTTCTAGCGGGAGTACGTACGAGCAGTACTTC	CASSSSGSTYEQYF	TRBJ2-7	few	TRBD2	TRBV12-3/TRBV12-4
TGCAGCGCCACAGGGGTTTGGGAAAGCACAGATACGCAGTATTTT	CSATGVWESTDTQYF	TRBJ2-3	few	TRBD1	TRBV29-1
TGTGCCAGCAGCTTGGGACCAGGGACCACCTACGAGCAGTACTTC	CASSLGPGTTYEQYF	TRBJ2-7	few	-	TRBV5-5
TGTGCCACCAGTTCCGGACTAGCCATTAGGAGCACAGATACGCAGTATTTT	CATSSGLAIRSTDTQYF	TRBJ2-3	-	TRBD2	TRBV15
TGTGCCAGCACCCCACCGGGGGGTGATGGCTACACCTTC	CASTPPGGDGYTF	TRBJ1-2	many	-	TRBV12-3/TRBV12-4
TGTGCCAGCAGCTTAGGTAGGAGCAGGGGGGTTGCTCAGCCCCAGCATTTT	CASSLGRSRGVAQPQHF	TRBJ1-5	few	TRBD1	TRBV7-2
TGCGCCAGCAGCCAAGGATTGGCAGTCAACAGTGAAGCTTTCTTT	CASSQGLAVNSEAFF	TRBJ1-1	few	-	TRBV4-3
TGTGCCAGCATCAAGGCGGGAAGAAGGTCCGGGGAGCTGTTTTTT	CASIKAGRRSGELFF	TRBJ2-2	-	-	TRBV28
TGCAGCGTAACTCAGACTAGCGGGGCCTACAATGAGCAGTTCTTC	CSVTQTSGAYNEQFF	TRBJ2-1	-	TRBD2	TRBV29-1
TGCGCCAGCAGCTTGGAGAGAAACTATGGCTACACCTTC	CASSLERNYGYTF	TRBJ1-2	many	-	TRBV5-1
TGTGCCAGCAGCCCGCCGGGTGGCTATGGCTACACCTTC	CASSPPGGYGYTF	TRBJ1-2	few	-	TRBV7-9
TGCAGTGCTGGCCGGGACATCAATCAGCCCCAGCATTTT	CSAGRDINQPQHF	TRBJ1-5	many	-	TRBV20-1